This T cell receptor (beta chain) was found in a study of shared clonotypes between healthy human individuals. Sequenced by immunoSEQ multiplex PCR; TCRdb stores in-frame clones only, minus some. The table lists 2 million to 2.5 million clones, roughly 93% of them singletons, with 0.36% in the top ten. V gave up 4 bases and J gave up 1 base, with 5 bases separating them. From germline, CDR1 is KGHSH and CDR2 LQKENI. The CDR3 is 14 amino acids. The receptor was isolated from a man between 18 and 35 years old in good health. Some clones in this sample may be carry-over from other donors' samples. The chain is built from TRBV18 and TRBJ2-6; D is unresolved. Sequenced: naive CD4+ T cells from PBMCs. Subset specified: CD45RA+ positively selected. Written as DNA, the CDR3 is TGTGCCAGCTCACTTCTTTCTGGGGCCAACGTCCTGACTTTC. Protein product: CASSLLSGANVLTF.